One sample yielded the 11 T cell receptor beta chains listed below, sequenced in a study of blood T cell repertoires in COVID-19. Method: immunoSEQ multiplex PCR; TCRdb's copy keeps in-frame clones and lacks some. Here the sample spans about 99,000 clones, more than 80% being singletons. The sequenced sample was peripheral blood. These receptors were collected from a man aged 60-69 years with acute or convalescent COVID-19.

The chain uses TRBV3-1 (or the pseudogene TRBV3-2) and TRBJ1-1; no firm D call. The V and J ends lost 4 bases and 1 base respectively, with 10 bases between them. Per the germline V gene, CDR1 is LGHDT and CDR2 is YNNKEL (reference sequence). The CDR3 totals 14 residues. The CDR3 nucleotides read TGTGCCAGCAGCCTCCGACACTCGAACACTGAAGCTTTCTTT. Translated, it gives CASSLRHSNTEAFF.

The CDR3 reads CASSLSWGERAGELFF. In DNA, the CDR3 is TGCGCCAGCAGCCTTTCGTGGGGGGAGCGGGCCGGGGAGCTGTTTTTT. V gene TRBV4-3 combines with J gene TRBJ2-2, with a tentative D call TRBD2 (6 bases). The CDR3 consists of 16 residues. The germline V gene encodes CDR1 LGHNA and CDR2 YSLEER. V lost 4 bases and J 6 bases, leaving 18 bases between the germline ends.

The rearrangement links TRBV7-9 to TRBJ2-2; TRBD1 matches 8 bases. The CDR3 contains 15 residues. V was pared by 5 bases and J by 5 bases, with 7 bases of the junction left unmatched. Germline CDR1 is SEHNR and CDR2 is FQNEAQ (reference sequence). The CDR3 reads CASSAGTGLTGELFF. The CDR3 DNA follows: TGTGCCAGCAGCGCCGGGACAGGCCTTACCGGGGAGCTGTTTTTT.

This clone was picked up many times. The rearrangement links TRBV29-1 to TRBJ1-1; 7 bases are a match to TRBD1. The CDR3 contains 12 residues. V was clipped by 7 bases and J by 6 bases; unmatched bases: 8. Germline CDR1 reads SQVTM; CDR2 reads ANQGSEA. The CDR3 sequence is CSGRRGRSEAFF. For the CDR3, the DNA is TGCAGCGGCCGCAGGGGGAGGTCTGAAGCTTTCTTT.

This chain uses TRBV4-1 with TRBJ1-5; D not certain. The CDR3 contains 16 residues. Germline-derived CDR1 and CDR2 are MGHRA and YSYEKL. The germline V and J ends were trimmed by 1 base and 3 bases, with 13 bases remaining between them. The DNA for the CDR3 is TGCGCCAGCAGCCAAGTAATCAAACAGCCCAATCAGCCCCAGCATTTT. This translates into CASSQVIKQPNQPQHF.

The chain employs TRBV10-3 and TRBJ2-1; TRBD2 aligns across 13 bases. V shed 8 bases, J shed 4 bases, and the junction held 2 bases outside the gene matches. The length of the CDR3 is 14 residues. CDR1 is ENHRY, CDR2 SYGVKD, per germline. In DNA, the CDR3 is TGTGCCATCGGACTAGCGGGAGTTTACAATGAGCAGTTCTTC. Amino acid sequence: CAIGLAGVYNEQFF.

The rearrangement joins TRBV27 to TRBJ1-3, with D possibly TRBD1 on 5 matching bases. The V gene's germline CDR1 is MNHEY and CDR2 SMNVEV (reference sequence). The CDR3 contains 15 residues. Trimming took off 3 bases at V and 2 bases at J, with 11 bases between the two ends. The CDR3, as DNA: TGTGCCAGCAGTTTGTCAGGGTCTACTGGAAACACCATATATTTT. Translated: CASSLSGSTGNTIYF.

CDR3 amino acids: CASSLVPGRSTDTQYF. CDR3 DNA sequence: TGTGCCAGCAGCTTAGTTCCAGGGAGGAGTACAGATACGCAGTATTTT. J is TRBJ2-3 and V is TRBV7-2; the D gene is possibly TRBD2 (6 bases). Germline CDR1 is SGHTA and CDR2 is FQGNSA. This CDR3 is 16 amino acids long. The V end lost 1 base, the J end lost 3 bases, and 14 bases lay between the germline ends.

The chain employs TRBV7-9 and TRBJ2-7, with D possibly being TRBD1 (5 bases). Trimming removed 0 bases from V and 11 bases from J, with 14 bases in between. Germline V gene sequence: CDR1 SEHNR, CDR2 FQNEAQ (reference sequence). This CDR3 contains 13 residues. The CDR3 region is CASSLADTQPEYF. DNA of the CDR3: TGTGCCAGCAGCTTAGCGGACACCCAACCGGAGTACTTC. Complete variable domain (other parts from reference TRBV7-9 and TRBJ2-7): DTGVSQNPRHKITKRGQNVTFRCDPISEHNRLYWYRQTLGQGPEFLTYFQNEAQLEKSRLLSDRFSAERPKGSFSTLEIQRTEQGDSAMYLCASSLADTQPEYFGPGTRLTVT.

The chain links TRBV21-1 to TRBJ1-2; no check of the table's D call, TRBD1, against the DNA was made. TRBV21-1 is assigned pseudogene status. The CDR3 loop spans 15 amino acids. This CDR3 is CASSKVGRGHYGYTF. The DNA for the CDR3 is TGTGCCAGCAGCAAAGTAGGCAGGGGCCACTATGGCTACACCTTC.

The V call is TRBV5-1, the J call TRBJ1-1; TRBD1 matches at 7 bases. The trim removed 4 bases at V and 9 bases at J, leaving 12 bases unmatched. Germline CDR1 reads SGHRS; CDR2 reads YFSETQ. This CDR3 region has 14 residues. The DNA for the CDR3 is TGCGCCAGCAGCCCAACGGTACAGGGGCGGAAAGCTTTCTTT. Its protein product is CASSPTVQGRKAFF.